What follows are 20 T cell receptor beta chains derived from one specimen sequenced in a study of blood T cell repertoires in COVID-19. Sequenced by immunoSEQ multiplex PCR; TCRdb stores in-frame clones only, minus some. The table shows 200,000 to 300,000 clones, with nearly 90% occurring only once. Material for sequencing was peripheral blood. These TCRs come from a man aged 18 to 35 with active or convalescent COVID-19.

The genes are TRBV20-1 and TRBJ1-1; no definite D call. The V end lost 2 bases, the J end lost 6 bases, and 7 bases lay between the germline ends. Germline V CDR1 and CDR2: DFQATT, SNEGSKA (reference sequence). The CDR3 extends over 11 amino acids. CDR3 nucleotide sequence: TGCAGTGCTAGAAGAAGCTCTGAAGCTTTCTTT. This codes for CSARRSSEAFF.

About this clone itself: This CDR3 is also generated by other DNA sequences in the sample. V gene TRBV28 combines with J gene TRBJ1-2; D is uncertain. V lost 2 bases and J 5 bases, leaving 6 bases between the germline ends. Germline CDR1 MDHEN, CDR2 SYDVKM. The CDR3 runs to 12 residues. The CDR3, as DNA: TGTGCCAGCAGTTTAAGGGAGTATGGCTACACCTTC. Translated: CASSLREYGYTF.

The chain links TRBV19 to TRBJ1-5; D perhaps matches TRBD1 (6 bases). Trimming shortened V by 4 bases and J by 7 bases, and 14 bases separated the two germline ends. Germline values: CDR1 LNHDA, CDR2 SQIVND (reference sequence). This CDR3 contains 14 residues. CDR3 in DNA: TGTGCCAGTAGTAACGGACAGCAGGGACAGCCCCAGCATTTT. Protein product: CASSNGQQGQPQHF.

The chain couples TRBV11-1 to TRBJ2-1; D is unresolved. Germline loops: CDR1 SGHAT, CDR2 FQDESV (reference sequence). Trimming took 5 bases from V and 6 from J, leaving 8 bases between them. The CDR3 has 12 amino acids. The CDR3 nucleotides are TGTGCCAGCAGCCTCGGTCCCAATGAGCAGTTCTTC. Translating gives CASSLGPNEQFF.

V gene TRBV9 combines with J gene TRBJ1-1; weak D call: TRBD1 (5 bases). The CDR3 loop spans 15 amino acids. The germline V gene encodes CDR1 SGDLS and CDR2 YYNGEE. V lost 4 bases and J lost 1, with 14 bases in between. CDR3 in DNA: TGTGCCAGCAGCCCCCCCGGGCAGGGGAACACTGAAGCTTTCTTT. This encodes CASSPPGQGNTEAFF.

The chain joins TRBV7-9 to TRBJ1-4; 9 bases line up with TRBD1. In germline, CDR1 is SEHNR, CDR2 FQNEAQ (reference sequence). The CDR3 is made up of 15 amino acids. J was trimmed by 16 bases and V by 4 bases; bases with no gene match: 16. CDR3 loop: CASSSQGAEPQREFF. CDR3 coding DNA: TGTGCCAGCAGCTCACAGGGGGCTGAGCCCCAAAGGGAGTTTTTT.

This clone was seen once. The rearrangement uses TRBV9 and TRBJ2-3; possible D gene TRBD1, 5 bases. Between the trimmed V and J ends, which lost 0 bases and 6 bases, there was a span of 11 bases. There are 14 residues in the CDR3. The germline gives CDR1 SGDLS, CDR2 YYNGEE. This chain's CDR3 is CASSVAKQVDTQYF. The DNA of the CDR3 is TGTGCCAGCAGCGTAGCCAAACAGGTCGATACGCAGTATTTT.

The rearrangement links TRBV10-3 to TRBJ2-3; 7 bases are shared with TRBD2. Losses at the gene ends were 3 bases for V and 5 bases for J; bases not matched to a gene: 8. Per germline, CDR1 ENHRY and CDR2 SYGVKD. The CDR3 loop spans 15 amino acids. The CDR3 reads CAISDDGGSIDTQYF. In DNA, the CDR3 is TGTGCCATCAGTGATGACGGGGGGTCGATAGATACGCAGTATTTT.

A single count supports this clone. This chain joins TRBV2 and TRBJ1-3; D is undetermined. Germline CDR1 reads SNHLY; CDR2 reads FYNNEI. This CDR3 contains 15 residues. Trimming left V 0 bases short and J 0 bases short, with 6 bases between. The CDR3 DNA follows: TGTGCCAGCAGTGAAGCAACCAGCTCTGGAAACACCATATATTTT. Protein: CASSEATSSGNTIYF.

This rearrangement joins TRBV4-1 to TRBJ1-6; maybe TRBD1 (5 bases). The CDR3 length is 14 residues. V dropped 4 bases and J dropped 7 bases, with 11 bases sitting between them. Germline V lookup: CDR1 MGHRA, CDR2 YSYEKL. The CDR3 protein is CASSPGAGNSPLHF. CDR3 bases: TGCGCCAGCAGCCCTGGGGCAGGGAATTCACCCCTCCACTTT.

Comments on this clone: Other nucleotide sequences from this sample produce the same CDR3. The gene calls are TRBV15 and TRBJ1-1, with D unresolved. Trimming left V 0 bases short and J 1 base short, with 6 bases between. This CDR3 is built from 14 residues. CDR1 is LNHNV, CDR2 YYDKDF, per germline (reference sequence). This CDR3 reads CATSRDRGNTEAFF. The CDR3 coding sequence is TGTGCCACCAGCAGAGATCGGGGGAACACTGAAGCTTTCTTT.

The gene calls are TRBV5-6 and TRBJ2-1, with TRBD1 matching over 9 bases. V dropped 4 bases and J dropped 1; count of bases not matched to a gene: 9. Germline V gene data show CDR1 as SGHDT and CDR2 as YYEEEE. The CDR3 contains 17 residues. The CDR3 protein is CASSGITGTGSYNEQFF. In DNA form, the CDR3 reads TGTGCCAGCAGCGGAATAACCGGGACAGGGTCCTACAATGAGCAGTTCTTC.

This sequence joins TRBV11-2 and TRBJ2-7; perhaps TRBD1 as D (5 bases). Germline lookup yields CDR1 SGHAT and CDR2 FQNNGV. The V end was cut by 1 base, the J end by 2 bases, with 9 bases between. CDR3 length: 14 residues. The CDR3, as DNA: TGTGCCAGCAGCTTAGGCAGGGCCGCCTACGAGCAGTACTTC. This encodes CASSLGRAAYEQYF.

The chain carries TRBV5-1 and TRBJ1-1, with 8 bases identical to TRBD1. Germline values: CDR1 SGHRS, CDR2 YFSETQ. J gave up 1 base and V 4 bases, and 6 bases lay outside the gene matches. This CDR3 contains 15 residues. The CDR3 is CASSNGQGTNTEAFF. DNA of the CDR3: TGCGCCAGCAGCAACGGACAGGGAACGAACACTGAAGCTTTCTTT.

V is TRBV19 and J is TRBJ2-2; D possibly corresponds to TRBD1 (5 bases). CDR1 is LNHDA, CDR2 SQIVND, per germline (reference sequence). The CDR3 extends over 14 amino acids. Trimming pared 3 bases from V and 4 bases from J, leaving 9 bases between. CDR3: CASSIMGRTGELFF. CDR3 nucleotides: TGTGCCAGTAGTATTATGGGGCGCACCGGGGAGCTGTTTTTT.

The J gene is TRBJ2-3, the V gene TRBV7-2; 9 bases are shared with TRBD1. The V gene end was trimmed by 5 bases and the J gene end by 5 bases; junction bases not matched to a gene: 11. This CDR3 spans 16 amino acids. Germline lookup yields CDR1 SGHTA and CDR2 FQGNSA. CDR3: CASSRRGTGRLDTQYF. The CDR3 nucleotides are TGTGCCAGCAGCCGCCGCGGGACAGGGAGGCTAGATACGCAGTATTTT. Using reference TRBV7-2 and TRBJ2-3 for the parts outside the CDR3, the full variable domain is GAGVSQSPSNKVTEKGKDVELRCDPISGHTALYWYRQSLGQGLEFLIYFQGNSAPDKSGLPSDRFSAERTGGSVSTLTIQRTQQEDSAVYLCASSRRGTGRLDTQYFGPGTRLTVL.

The CDR3 sequence is CASSPRRGLAGRQYF. The CDR3 DNA reads as TGTGCCAGCAGTCCCCGCCGGGGGCTAGCGGGACGGCAGTACTTC. The chain couples TRBV28 to TRBJ2-7, with 9 positions matching TRBD2. CDR3 length equals 15 residues. Germline loops: CDR1 MDHEN, CDR2 SYDVKM. V lost 5 bases to trimming and J lost 9 bases; unmatched junction nucleotides: 14.

This chain links TRBV7-2 with TRBJ1-1; D remains ambiguous. The V end lost 5 bases, the J end lost 13 bases, and 20 bases lay between the germline ends. This CDR3 is built from 13 residues. CDR1 is SGHTA and CDR2 is FQGNSA in the germline V gene. The CDR3 spells CASSRHRDQLLFF. CDR3 bases: TGTGCCAGCAGCCGACACCGTGACCAACTTCTTTTCTTT.

This chain links TRBV5-6 with TRBJ2-7; 9 nucleotides match TRBD1. J gave up 5 bases and V 2 bases, and 8 bases lay outside the gene matches. Germline CDR1 and CDR2: SGHDT and YYEEEE. The CDR3 totals 15 residues. The CDR3 DNA sequence: TGTGCCAGCAGCTTTCGAGGGACAGGGTACCACGAGCAGTACTTC. Its protein product is CASSFRGTGYHEQYF.

This clone was observed a handful of times. This chain links TRBV5-1 with TRBJ2-1, with TRBD2 matching 16 bases. The trim removed 5 bases at V and 9 bases at J, leaving 8 bases unmatched. The CDR3 covers 16 residues. Germline V gives CDR1 SGHRS, CDR2 YFSETQ. CDR3: CASRPGLAGGSGEQFF. CDR3 bases: TGCGCCAGCAGACCGGGACTAGCGGGAGGGAGTGGTGAGCAGTTCTTC.